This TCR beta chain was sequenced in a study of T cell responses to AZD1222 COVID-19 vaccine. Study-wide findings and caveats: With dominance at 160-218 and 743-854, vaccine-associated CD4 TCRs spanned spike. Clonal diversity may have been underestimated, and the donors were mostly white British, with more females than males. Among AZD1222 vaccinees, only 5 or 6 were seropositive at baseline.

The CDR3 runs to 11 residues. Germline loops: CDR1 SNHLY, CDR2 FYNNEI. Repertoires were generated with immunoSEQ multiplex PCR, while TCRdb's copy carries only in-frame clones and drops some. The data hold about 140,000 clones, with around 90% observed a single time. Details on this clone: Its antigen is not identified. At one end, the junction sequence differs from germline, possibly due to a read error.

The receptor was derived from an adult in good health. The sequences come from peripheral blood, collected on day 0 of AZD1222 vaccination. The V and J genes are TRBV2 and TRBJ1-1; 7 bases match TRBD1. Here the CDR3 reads CASSPGQASLF. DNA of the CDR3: TGTGCCAGCAGTCCCGGACAGGCGTCCCTCTTT.